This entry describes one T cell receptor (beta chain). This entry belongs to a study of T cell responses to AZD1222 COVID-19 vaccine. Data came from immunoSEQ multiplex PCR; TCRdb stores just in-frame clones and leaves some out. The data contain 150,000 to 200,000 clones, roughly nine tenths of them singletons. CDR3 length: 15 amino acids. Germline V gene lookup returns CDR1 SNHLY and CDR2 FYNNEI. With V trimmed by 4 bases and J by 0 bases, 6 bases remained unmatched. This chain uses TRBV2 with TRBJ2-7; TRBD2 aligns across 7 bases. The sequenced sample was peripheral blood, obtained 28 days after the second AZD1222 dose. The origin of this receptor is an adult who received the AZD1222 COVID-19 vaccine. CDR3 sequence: CASSGGGSPSYEQYF. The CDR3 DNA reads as TGTGCCAGCAGTGGGGGAGGGAGCCCCTCCTACGAGCAGTACTTC.